This T cell receptor (beta chain) was obtained from a study of blood T cells in healthy people across ages. Primed by a sample-barcoded 5' primer and a J-beta primer mix, a second PCR proceeded for roughly 6 to 12 cycles. TCRdb passed the 5' RACE reads through MiXCR, listing each CDR3 protein once. The table shows approximately 810,000 distinct CDR3 sequences, with 29% occurring only once. J was trimmed by 4 bases and V by 6 bases; bases with no gene match: 9. This CDR3 region has 15 residues. Sequenced: blood. The V and J genes are TRBV12-3 or TRBV12-4 and TRBJ2-3, with 8 positions matching TRBD1. The receptor was isolated from a woman aged 80 or older in good health. The CDR3 DNA reads TGTGCCAGCAGCCCACAGGGGGTCAGCGCAGATACGCAGTATTTT. Translation: CASSPQGVSADTQYF.